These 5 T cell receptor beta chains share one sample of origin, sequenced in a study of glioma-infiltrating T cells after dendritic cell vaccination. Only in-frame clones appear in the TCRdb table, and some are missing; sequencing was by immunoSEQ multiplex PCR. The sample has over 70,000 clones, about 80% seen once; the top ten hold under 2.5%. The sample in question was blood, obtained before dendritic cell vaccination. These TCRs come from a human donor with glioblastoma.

The CDR3 here is CASSYGSAGTGNTIYF. CDR3 bases: TGTGCCAGCAGTTACGGGTCGGCGGGGACTGGAAACACCATATATTTT. The J gene is TRBJ1-3, the V gene TRBV6-5; D gene unclear. This CDR3 has 16 amino acids. Trimming left V 2 bases short and J 2 bases short, with 13 bases between. CDR1 is MNHEY, CDR2 SVGAGI, per germline.

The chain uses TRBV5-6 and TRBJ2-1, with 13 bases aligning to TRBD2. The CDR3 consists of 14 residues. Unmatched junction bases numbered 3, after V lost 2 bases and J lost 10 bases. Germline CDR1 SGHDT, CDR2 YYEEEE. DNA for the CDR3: TGTGCCAGCAGCTTACGGACTAGCGGGAGCGAGCAGTTCTTC. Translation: CASSLRTSGSEQFF.

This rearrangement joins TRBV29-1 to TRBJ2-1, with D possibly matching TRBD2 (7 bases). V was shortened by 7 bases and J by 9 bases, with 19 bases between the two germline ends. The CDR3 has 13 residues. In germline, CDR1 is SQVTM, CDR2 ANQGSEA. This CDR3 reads CSGGQGGPLEQFF. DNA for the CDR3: TGCAGCGGGGGGCAGGGAGGGCCCCTTGAGCAGTTCTTC.

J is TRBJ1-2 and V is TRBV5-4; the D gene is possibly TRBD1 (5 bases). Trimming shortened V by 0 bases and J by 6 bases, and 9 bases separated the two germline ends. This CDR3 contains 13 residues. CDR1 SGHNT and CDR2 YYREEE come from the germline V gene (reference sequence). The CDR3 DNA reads TGTGCCAGCAGCTTGGCCGGCAGGGATGGCTACACCTTC. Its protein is CASSLAGRDGYTF.

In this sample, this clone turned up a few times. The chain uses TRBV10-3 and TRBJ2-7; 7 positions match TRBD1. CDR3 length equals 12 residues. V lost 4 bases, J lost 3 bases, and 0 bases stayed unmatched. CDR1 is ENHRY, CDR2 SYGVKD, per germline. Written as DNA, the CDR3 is TGTGCCATCAGTGGGGACAGCTACGAGCAGTACTTC. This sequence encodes CAISGDSYEQYF.